This T cell receptor (beta chain) was captured by sequencing in a study of molecular identifiers for immune sequencing clone quantification. CDR3 length equals 11 residues. Between the trimmed V and J ends, which lost 4 bases and 8 bases, there was a span of 11 bases. Looked up from germline, CDR1 is SQVTM and CDR2 is ANQGSEA. Ten or more counts support this clonotype. One entry per CDR3 protein results from TCRdb running MiXCR on the PCR reads. The repertoire holds around 470,000 distinct CDR3 sequences, with about 21% as singletons. The sequence was collected from a human donor in good health. Some libraries in this study had Jurkat cell RNA spiked in. The sample comprised naive CD8+ T cells from blood, with Jurkat cell RNA spiked in. Subset defined: FACS-sorted CD8+CD4-CCR7+CD45RA+ naive T cells. V is TRBV29-1 and J is TRBJ1-2, with D unclear. In DNA form, the CDR3 reads TGCAGCGTTGTTGATCCGTCGGGCTACACCTTC. Amino acid sequence: CSVVDPSGYTF.